A selection of T cell receptor beta chains follows, all from one sample in a study of blood T cell repertoires in COVID-19. Here immunoSEQ multiplex PCR was the method, and the copy in TCRdb shows in-frame clones only, minus some. In the table there are under 150,000 clones, nearly 85% of which are singletons. The sequenced material came from PBMCs or T cells enriched from blood (not recorded which). The receptors here all came from a man aged 50 to 59 in a cohort exposed to, infected with or recovered from COVID-19 (not recorded which). Both conserved end residues are part of each CDR3. Each record gives: V gene, clone size, D gene, J gene, CDR3 DNA, CDR3 protein. The D gene is left open where the match is weak. Size is stated for part of the rows, as once, few or many counts, or as a class when the clone is expanded.

>TRBV19|once|TRBD1|TRBJ2-5
TGTGCCAGTAGTATAGGGACAGGCAAAAAGCCTAAGTTACAAGAGACCCAGTACTTC
CASSIGTGKKPKLQETQYF
>TRBV4-1|NA|NA|TRBJ1-3
TGCGCCAGCAGCCAACGGGAGGATGGAAACACCATATATTTT
CASSQREDGNTIYF
>TRBV6-5|NA|NA|TRBJ1-1
TGTGCCGTAGAGGGGGGGAGGGAAGCTTTCTTT
CAVEGGREAFF
>TRBV27|NA|TRBD1|TRBJ1-5
TGTGCCAGCAGGAGGGACAGGGCTCATCAGCCCCAGCATTTT
CASRRDRAHQPQHF
>TRBV25-1|NA|NA|TRBJ2-5
TGTAAGGGAGGCCTCTTGTGGAGCCACCAAGAGACCCAGTACTTC
CKGGLLWSHQETQYF
>TRBV19|NA|TRBD1|TRBJ1-2
TGTGCCAGTAGTATACAGACAGGGGAGAACTATGGCTACACCTTC
CASSIQTGENYGYTF
>TRBV6-6|few|NA|TRBJ2-4
TGTGCCACCGCCCAGACGACAGAAGCCAAAAACATTCAGTACTTC
CATAQTTEAKNIQYF
>TRBV15|NA|TRBD2|TRBJ2-2
TGTGCCACCAGCAGAGATCGGGTAGCGGGAGCCGGGGAGCTGTTTTTT
CATSRDRVAGAGELFF
>TRBV7-2|NA|TRBD2|TRBJ2-5
TGTGCCAGCAGCTTAGCTTTGACGGGGGGGCACGAGACCCAGTACTTC
CASSLALTGGHETQYF
>TRBV5-1|NA|NA|TRBJ1-2
TGCGCCAGCACCCTTAATGGGGACACAGCGAATAACTATGGCTACACCTTC
CASTLNGDTANNYGYTF
>TRBV11-2|NA|NA|TRBJ2-7
TGTGCCAGCAGCTTAGTCGGGGGGCAATACGAGCAGTACTTC
CASSLVGGQYEQYF
>TRBV10-3|NA|TRBD2|TRBJ2-1
TGTGCCATCAGTGACAGCGGGGGTTCCTACAATGAGCAGTTCTTC
CAISDSGGSYNEQFF
>TRBV6-5|once|TRBD1|TRBJ1-6
TGTGCCAGCAGGGGAGGACAGGGCCATTCACCCCTCCACTTT
CASRGGQGHSPLHF
>TRBV4-1|NA|TRBD2|TRBJ2-1
TGCGCCAGCAGCCAATTGGGGACTAGCAGGCAGTTCTTC
CASSQLGTSRQFF
>TRBV7-2|NA|NA|TRBJ1-2
TGTGCCAGCAGCTACGACAGATATGGCTACACCTTC
CASSYDRYGYTF
>TRBV11-2|NA|TRBD2|TRBJ2-1
TGTGCCAGCAGCTCGGGACTAGCGGGCAATGAGCAGTTCTTC
CASSSGLAGNEQFF
>TRBV29-1|NA|TRBD2|TRBJ2-1
TGCAGCGCCCTGGGACTAGCGGGGTGGGATGAGCAGTTCTTC
CSALGLAGWDEQFF
>TRBV5-1|NA|NA|TRBJ1-6
TGCGCCAGCAGGCGGGACCAGAATTCACCCCTCCACTTT
CASRRDQNSPLHF